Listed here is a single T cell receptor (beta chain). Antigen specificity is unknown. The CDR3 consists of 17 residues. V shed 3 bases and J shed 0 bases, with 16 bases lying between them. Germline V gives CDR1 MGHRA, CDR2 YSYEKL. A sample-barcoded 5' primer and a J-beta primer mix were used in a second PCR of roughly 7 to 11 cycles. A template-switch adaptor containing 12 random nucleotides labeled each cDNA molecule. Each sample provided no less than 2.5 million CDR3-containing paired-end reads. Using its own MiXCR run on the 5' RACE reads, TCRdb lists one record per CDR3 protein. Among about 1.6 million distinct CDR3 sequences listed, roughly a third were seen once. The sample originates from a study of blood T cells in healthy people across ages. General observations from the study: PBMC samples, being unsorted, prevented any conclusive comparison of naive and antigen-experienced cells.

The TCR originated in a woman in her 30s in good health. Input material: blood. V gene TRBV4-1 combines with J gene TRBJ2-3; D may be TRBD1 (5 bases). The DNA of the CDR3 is TGCGCCAGCAGCCAGGGGCCGCACTTGACTAGCACAGATACGCAGTATTTT. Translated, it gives CASSQGPHLTSTDTQYF.